This T cell receptor beta chain was sequenced in a study of T cells after yellow fever vaccination. Study results and limitations: A small share of clonotypes appeared in both CD4 and CD8 compartments.

Concerning this clonotype: What it binds is unknown.

The CDR3 extends over 15 amino acids. The germline V gene encodes CDR1 SEHNR and CDR2 FQNEAQ (reference sequence). Losses at the gene ends were 5 bases for V and 4 bases for J; bases not matched to a gene: 6. TCRdb itself ran the 5' RACE reads through MiXCR, one entry per CDR3 protein. The repertoire includes approximately 580,000 distinct CDR3 sequences, 17% of them detected once, and approximately 15% sits in the top ten. The V gene is TRBV7-9, the J gene TRBJ2-1; 9 nucleotides agree with TRBD1. Sequences were derived from PBMCs, sampled 4 to 5 days after the first yellow fever vaccination. The receptor comes from a young man who received the YFV17D yellow fever vaccine. CDR3 sequence (DNA): TGTGCCAGCAGCGGACAGGGGCCGGGATACAATGAGCAGTTCTTC. Encoded protein: CASSGQGPGYNEQFF.